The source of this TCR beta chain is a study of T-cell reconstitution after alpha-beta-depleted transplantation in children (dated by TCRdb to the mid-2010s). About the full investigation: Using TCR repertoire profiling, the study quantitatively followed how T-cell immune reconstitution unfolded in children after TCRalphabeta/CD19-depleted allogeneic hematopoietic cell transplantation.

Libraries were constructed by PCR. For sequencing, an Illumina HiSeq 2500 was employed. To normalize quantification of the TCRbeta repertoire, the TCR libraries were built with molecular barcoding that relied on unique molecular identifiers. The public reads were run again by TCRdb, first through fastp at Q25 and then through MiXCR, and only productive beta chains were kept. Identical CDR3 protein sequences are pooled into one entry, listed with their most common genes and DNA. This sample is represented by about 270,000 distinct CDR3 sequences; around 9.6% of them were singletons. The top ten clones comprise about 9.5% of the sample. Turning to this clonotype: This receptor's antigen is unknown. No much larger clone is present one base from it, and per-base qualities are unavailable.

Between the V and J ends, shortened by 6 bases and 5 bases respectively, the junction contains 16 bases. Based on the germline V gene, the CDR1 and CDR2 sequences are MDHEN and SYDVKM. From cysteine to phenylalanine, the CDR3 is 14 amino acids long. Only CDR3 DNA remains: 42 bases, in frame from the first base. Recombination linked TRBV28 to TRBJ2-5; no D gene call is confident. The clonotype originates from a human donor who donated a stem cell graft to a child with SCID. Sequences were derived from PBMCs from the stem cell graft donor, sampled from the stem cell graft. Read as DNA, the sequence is TGTGCCAGCAGCGTCCCCCTGACGTCGGAGACCCAGTACTTC. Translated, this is CASSVPLTSETQYF.